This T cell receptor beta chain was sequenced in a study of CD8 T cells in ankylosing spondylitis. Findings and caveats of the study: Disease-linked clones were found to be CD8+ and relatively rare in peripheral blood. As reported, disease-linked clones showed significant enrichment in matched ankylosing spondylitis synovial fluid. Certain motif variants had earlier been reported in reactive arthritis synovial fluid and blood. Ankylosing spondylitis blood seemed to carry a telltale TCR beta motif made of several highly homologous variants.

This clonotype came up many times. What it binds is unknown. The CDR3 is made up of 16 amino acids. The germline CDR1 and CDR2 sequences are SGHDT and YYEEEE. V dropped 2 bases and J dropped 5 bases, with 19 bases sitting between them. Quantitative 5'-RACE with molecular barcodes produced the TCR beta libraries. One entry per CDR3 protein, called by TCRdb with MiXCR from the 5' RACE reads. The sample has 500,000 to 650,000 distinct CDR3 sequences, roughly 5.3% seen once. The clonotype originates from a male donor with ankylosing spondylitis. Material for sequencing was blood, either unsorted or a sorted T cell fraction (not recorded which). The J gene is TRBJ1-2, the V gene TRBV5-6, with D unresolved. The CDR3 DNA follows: TGTGCCAGCAGCTTATTCACAGCCTACCACGATTATGGCTACACCTTC. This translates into CASSLFTAYHDYGYTF.